These 26 T cell receptor beta chains were sequenced from one sample in a study of cytomegalovirus exposure and HLA in healthy donors. It was with 60 Vbeta and 13 Jbeta primers that the PCR ran. Assay used: immunoSEQ multiplex PCR; TCRdb lists only in-frame clones, some missing. The specimen's table records roughly 120,000 clones. Sample: PBMCs. These receptors all stem from a man aged 30 to 39 in good health and CMV-seronegative.

The J gene is TRBJ2-1, the V gene TRBV5-1; D is unclear. CDR1 SGHRS and CDR2 YFSETQ come from the germline V gene. Trimming pared 4 bases from V and 4 bases from J, leaving 3 bases between. The CDR3 has 11 residues. This CDR3 reads CASSEYNEQFF. Written as DNA, the CDR3 is TGCGCCAGCAGCGAGTACAATGAGCAGTTCTTC.

This sequence joins TRBV6-4 and TRBJ2-5; 9 bases match TRBD1. Germline lookup yields CDR1 MRHNA and CDR2 SNTAGT. The trim removed 6 bases at V and 1 base at J, leaving 3 bases unmatched. This CDR3 comprises 14 residues. The CDR3 bases are TGTGCCAGCAGCCGGGACAGGGTCCAAGAGACCCAGTACTTC. Translating it yields CASSRDRVQETQYF.

This sequence joins TRBV25-1 and TRBJ2-5; TRBD2 is a possible D gene (5 bases). The CDR3 covers 13 residues. Deletions cut 7 bases from V and 1 base from J, with 10 bases between. From germline, CDR1 is MGHDK and CDR2 SYGVNS. The CDR3 is CASTRRSQETQYF. CDR3 nucleotide sequence: TGTGCCAGCACCCGGAGGAGCCAAGAGACCCAGTACTTC.

The V call is TRBV7-2, the J call TRBJ2-3, with 12 bases identical to TRBD2. The CDR3 consists of 19 residues. Unmatched junction bases numbered 14, after V lost 5 bases and J lost 2 bases. Looked up from germline, CDR1 is SGHTA and CDR2 is FQGNSA. The DNA of the CDR3 is TGTGCCAGCAGCCAAGTCTGGGCTAGCGGGGGGGTTCTCACAGATACGCAGTATTTT. It yields the protein CASSQVWASGGVLTDTQYF.

V gene TRBV5-1 combines with J gene TRBJ1-1; 8 bases align to TRBD1. The CDR3 has 12 residues. After removal of 5 bases from V and 8 bases from J, the junction contained 5 bases not matched to a gene. Germline loops: CDR1 SGHRS, CDR2 YFSETQ. The CDR3 coding sequence is TGCGCCAGCAGTGACAGGGGTAAGGAAGCTTTCTTT. Its translation is CASSDRGKEAFF.

The chain carries TRBV5-4 and TRBJ1-4, with TRBD1 as a possible D gene (6 bases). V was cut by 0 bases and J by 0 bases, with 12 bases left in between. CDR1 and CDR2 from the germline V gene are SGHNT and YYREEE (reference sequence). This CDR3 comprises 17 residues. The DNA for the CDR3 is TGTGCCAGCAGCTTGGGGGGCAGGGGTGCAACTAATGAAAAACTGTTTTTT. It codes for CASSLGGRGATNEKLFF.

The chain recombines TRBV19 with TRBJ1-5; D is undetermined. The germline V gene encodes CDR1 LNHDA and CDR2 SQIVND (reference sequence). The CDR3 contains 12 residues. V shed 9 bases and J shed 0 bases, with 6 bases lying between them. The CDR3 region is CASGVSNQPQHF. For the CDR3, the DNA is TGTGCCAGCGGGGTTAGCAATCAGCCCCAGCATTTT.

The chain joins TRBV7-2 to TRBJ2-7, with D unresolved. The CDR3 totals 14 residues. The V gene's germline CDR1 is SGHTA and CDR2 FQGNSA. The germline V and J ends were trimmed by 0 bases and 3 bases, with 9 bases remaining between them. The CDR3 here is CASSLAQTGYEQYF. CDR3 in DNA: TGTGCCAGCAGCTTAGCACAGACCGGCTACGAGCAGTACTTC.

The chain recombines TRBV6-4 with TRBJ2-3, with TRBD2 matching 9 bases. The V and J ends lost 3 bases and 5 bases, in that order; junction bases with no gene match: 6. The CDR3 length is 15 residues. Germline V lookup: CDR1 MRHNA, CDR2 SNTAGT. The CDR3 nucleotides read TGTGCCAGCAGTGAAATTAGCGGGGGAGGAGATACGCAGTATTTT. Protein: CASSEISGGGDTQYF.

The rearrangement links TRBV19 to TRBJ2-7; D may be TRBD1 (5 bases). Trimming removed 5 bases at V and 3 bases at J, with 17 bases between. This CDR3 comprises 15 residues. From germline, CDR1 is LNHDA and CDR2 SQIVND (reference sequence). The CDR3 DNA reads as TGTGCCAGTAGTGTCCAGGGTAGAGGCAACTACGAGCAGTACTTC. This gives the protein CASSVQGRGNYEQYF.

The V and J genes are TRBV15 and TRBJ2-3; 7 bases are shared with TRBD1. V shed 3 bases, J shed 0 bases, and the junction held 12 bases outside the gene matches. Germline V gene data show CDR1 as LNHNV and CDR2 as YYDKDF (reference sequence). The length of the CDR3 is 18 residues. CDR3 amino acids: CATSSPIPTGASTDTQYF. CDR3 coding DNA: TGTGCCACCAGCAGTCCGATTCCTACAGGGGCTAGCACAGATACGCAGTATTTT.

This chain uses TRBV27 with TRBJ1-5; 7 nucleotides agree with TRBD1. This CDR3 spans 15 amino acids. CDR1 and CDR2 (germline): MNHEY, SMNVEV (reference sequence). J lost 3 bases, V lost 5 bases, and 7 bases had no gene match. The CDR3 is CASSPLTGINQPQHF. The CDR3 DNA is TGTGCCAGCAGTCCCCTGACAGGGATCAATCAGCCCCAGCATTTT.

V gene TRBV18 combines with J gene TRBJ2-6; D perhaps matches TRBD1 (5 bases). CDR3 length: 17 amino acids. Per the germline V gene, CDR1 is KGHSH and CDR2 is LQKENI. Trimming pared 4 bases from V and 0 bases from J, leaving 13 bases between. The CDR3 DNA is TGTGCCAGCTCACAGAGACAGTCCATCTCTGGGGCCAACGTCCTGACTTTC. This sequence encodes CASSQRQSISGANVLTF.

Points on this clone: No conserved phenylalanine or tryptophan is present at the end of the CDR3, so a read error is the likely explanation. No DNA is shown, since the ends of the CDR3 on it are uncertain; the CDR3 is the one TCRdb lists. The V and J genes are TRBV28 and TRBJ1-1; the table calls TRBD1, which could not be checked here. From germline, CDR1 is MDHEN and CDR2 SYDVKM. The CDR3 sequence runs 12 residues, both termini included. The CDR3 here is CASSSGQARVQL.

The chain carries TRBV7-6 and TRBJ1-1; D is uncertain. CDR1 and CDR2 (germline): SGHVS, FNYEAQ. Trimming took off 5 bases at V and 5 bases at J, with 18 bases between the two ends. The CDR3 is 15 residues long. The DNA for the CDR3 is TGTGCCAGCAGCCCGGCCGTCATCTCGGGGACTGAAGCTTTCTTT. Residues: CASSPAVISGTEAFF.

CDR3: CASSQGLGPDTQYF. CDR3 sequence (DNA): TGTGCCAGCTCACAGGGACTGGGCCCAGATACGCAGTATTTT. The chain is built from TRBV18 and TRBJ2-3, with D perhaps TRBD2 (6 bases). This CDR3 contains 14 residues. In germline, CDR1 is KGHSH, CDR2 LQKENI. Trimming cost V 4 bases and J 4 bases, with 12 bases left between them.

The genes are TRBV7-2 and TRBJ2-5; 9 positions agree with TRBD2. Germline trimming cut 4 bases from V and 14 bases from J; bases unmatched to any gene: 14. Germline values: CDR1 SGHTA, CDR2 FQGNSA. The CDR3 is 14 amino acids. In DNA, the CDR3 is TGTGCCAGCAGCTCTCCGGGAGCGGGGGGTCCCGCATACTTC. Its translation: CASSSPGAGGPAYF.

The chain combines TRBV7-8 with TRBJ2-7, with 7 positions matching TRBD1. Germline CDR1 is SGHVS and CDR2 is FQNEAQ. The CDR3 loop spans 16 amino acids. Germline trimming cut 1 base from V and 0 bases from J; bases unmatched to any gene: 6. The CDR3 loop is CASSLDKSGGSYEQYF. The DNA for the CDR3 is TGTGCCAGCAGCTTAGATAAGTCAGGGGGCTCCTACGAGCAGTACTTC.

CDR3 in amino acids: CASSYSTGAPYEQYF. The DNA of the CDR3 is TGCGCCAGCTCATACTCGACAGGGGCCCCCTACGAGCAGTACTTC. The V gene is TRBV5-1, the J gene TRBJ2-5; 8 bases are a match to TRBD1. TRBJ2-7 explains the end of the DNA better; the J call may be wrong. From germline, CDR1 is SGHRS and CDR2 YFSETQ. The CDR3 spans 15 residues.

The V gene is TRBV15, the J gene TRBJ2-5; a possible D gene is TRBD1 (6 bases). V gave up 8 bases and J gave up 2 bases, with 15 bases separating them. This CDR3 is 14 amino acids long. Germline assignment: CDR1 LNHNV and CDR2 YYDKDF (reference sequence). The CDR3 loop is CATSIGTRQETQYF. CDR3 DNA: TGTGCCACCTCTATTGGGACACGACAAGAGACCCAGTACTTC.

The genes are TRBV2 and TRBJ2-2; maybe TRBD2 (5 bases). Germline-derived CDR1 and CDR2 are SNHLY and FYNNEI. The CDR3 covers 14 residues. Trimming pared 3 bases from V and 6 bases from J, leaving 11 bases between. This CDR3 reads CASSDTQRSGELFF. CDR3 coding DNA: TGTGCCAGCAGTGATACCCAGCGGTCCGGGGAGCTGTTTTTT. The complete variable domain, with remaining parts taken from reference TRBV2 and TRBJ2-2, reads EPEVTQTPSHQVTQMGQEVILRCVPISNHLYFYWYRQILGQKVEFLVSFYNNEISEKSEIFDDQFSVERPDGSNFTLKIRSTKLEDSAMYFCASSDTQRSGELFFGEGSRLTVL.

The genes are TRBV9 and TRBJ2-1, with TRBD1 as a possible D gene (6 bases). With 3 bases removed from V and 5 bases from J, the gap between germline ends came to 21 bases. This CDR3 contains 17 residues. From germline, CDR1 is SGDLS and CDR2 YYNGEE. CDR3 residues: CASSASTGTGQDNEQFF. The DNA of the CDR3 is TGTGCCAGCAGCGCCTCGACAGGAACAGGACAAGACAATGAGCAGTTCTTC.

J is TRBJ1-1 and V is TRBV7-9; possible D gene TRBD1, 6 bases. V was cut by 3 bases and J by 1 base, with 9 bases left in between. The CDR3 sequence is 14 residues long. CDR1 is SEHNR and CDR2 is FQNEAQ in the germline V gene (reference sequence). The DNA for the CDR3 is TGTGCCAGCAGCTTCCCACAGGGGAACACTGAAGCTTTCTTT. This codes for CASSFPQGNTEAFF.

The J gene is TRBJ2-2, the V gene TRBV19; 10 nucleotides match TRBD1. Losses at the gene ends were 6 bases for V and 5 bases for J; bases not matched to a gene: 6. Germline V gives CDR1 LNHDA, CDR2 SQIVND (reference sequence). CDR3 length: 15 residues. Here the CDR3 reads CASRDRGRRTGELFF. CDR3 DNA: TGTGCCAGTAGGGACAGGGGGAGGAGGACCGGGGAGCTGTTTTTT.

The CDR3 DNA is TGTGCCAGAAGACCTCCCGGGACAGGGATTAAGGGGGACACCATATATTTT. It yields the protein CARRPPGTGIKGDTIYF. The rearrangement joins TRBV5-3 to TRBJ1-3, with 9 bases matching TRBD1. TRBV5-3 is an ORF; its function is uncertain. The V gene end was trimmed by 5 bases and the J gene end by 8 bases; junction bases not matched to a gene: 17. CDR3 size: 17 residues.

The chain recombines TRBV5-1 with TRBJ1-1; D is uncertain. Looked up from germline, CDR1 is SGHRS and CDR2 is YFSETQ. The length of the CDR3 is 14 residues. With 7 bases removed from V and 4 bases from J, the gap between germline ends came to 17 bases. CDR3 in DNA: TGCGCCAGCCTAGATTCGGGTTTTGGCACTGAAGCTTTCTTT. Translating gives CASLDSGFGTEAFF.